Listed here are 15 T cell receptor beta chains from one sample, sequenced in a study of T cell repertoires in cytomegalovirus infection. MiXCR, run by TCRdb on the reads, gives a single entry per CDR3 protein. The sample records some 700,000 distinct CDR3 sequences, about 40% being singletons. Sequencing used PBMCs. All receptors come from a human donor in good health (CMV status not recorded). Some clones in this sample may be carry-over from other donors' samples.

Here the CDR3 DNA reads TGCGCCAGCAGCCAAGCGGCTAGCGGTTCCTACAATGAGCAGTTCTTC. Translation: CASSQAASGSYNEQFF. The rearrangement links TRBV4-1 to TRBJ2-1; TRBD2 aligns across 7 bases. This CDR3 contains 16 residues. Trimming removed 1 base from V and 1 base from J; junction bases left unmatched: 4. Germline loops: CDR1 MGHRA, CDR2 YSYEKL.

V is TRBV24-1 and J is TRBJ2-1; D remains unclear. Per the germline V gene, CDR1 is KGHDR and CDR2 is SFDVKD. The CDR3 totals 14 residues. Trimming cost V 1 base and J 6 bases, with 9 bases left between them. As DNA, the CDR3 is TGTGCCACCAGTGATTTAGTAGGGCGCAATGAGCAGTTCTTC. Its protein is CATSDLVGRNEQFF.

This clonotype has a handful of counts. DNA for the CDR3: TGTGCCAGCAGCTTACTAGCGGTATCCACCCTCTACGAGCAGTACTTC. Protein sequence: CASSLLAVSTLYEQYF. The rearrangement links TRBV7-9 to TRBJ2-7; 7 nucleotides align to TRBD2. Trimming removed 2 bases from V and 3 bases from J; junction bases left unmatched: 10. Germline V gene lookup returns CDR1 SEHNR and CDR2 FQNEAQ (reference sequence). The length of the CDR3 is 16 residues. Based on the CDR3 plus reference TRBV7-9 and TRBJ2-7, the full variable domain is DTGVSQNPRHKITKRGQNVTFRCDPISEHNRLYWYRQTLGQGPEFLTYFQNEAQLEKSRLLSDRFSAERPKGSFSTLEIQRTEQGDSAMYLCASSLLAVSTLYEQYFGPGTRLTVT.

V and J are TRBV6-2 or TRBV6-3 and TRBJ2-2; tentatively, D is TRBD1 (5 bases). The germline gives CDR1 MNHEY, CDR2 SVGEGT. The CDR3 length is 14 residues. Between the trimmed V and J ends, which lost 7 bases and 4 bases, there was a span of 13 bases. The CDR3 is CASIGRVGTGELFF. The CDR3 DNA reads as TGTGCCAGCATTGGCAGGGTGGGCACCGGGGAGCTGTTTTTT.

Comment on this clonotype: The CDR3 carries no conserved terminal phenylalanine or tryptophan, so it likely arises from a read error. The genes are TRBV6-4 and TRBJ2-1; 9 bases are a match to TRBD2. Germline V gene sequence: CDR1 MRHNA, CDR2 SNTAGT. The CDR3 loop spans 14 amino acids. The J segment lost 9 bases and the V segment lost 6 bases, leaving 9 bases of the junction unmatched. CDR3 in amino acids: CASRPGLAATEQFL. CDR3 sequence (DNA): TGTGCCAGCAGACCGGGACTAGCAGCAACTGAGCAGTTCTTA.

The rearrangement links TRBV7-3 to TRBJ2-5; the match to TRBD1 covers 7 bases. The CDR3 extends over 15 amino acids. J was trimmed by 5 bases and V by 1 base; bases with no gene match: 7. Germline V CDR1 and CDR2: SGHTA, FQGTGA. CDR3 protein: CASSLRQGSGETQYF. The CDR3 DNA sequence: TGTGCCAGCAGCTTAAGACAGGGCTCAGGGGAGACCCAGTACTTC.

This clonotype has only a few counts. J is TRBJ2-7 and V is TRBV7-9; a weak D match, TRBD2 (6 bases). Germline CDR1 SEHNR, CDR2 FQNEAQ (reference sequence). The ends were cut back, 1 base at V and 2 bases at J, with 18 bases in the middle. The CDR3 runs 17 residues. The CDR3 DNA sequence: TGTGCCAGCAGCTTAGGGGGCGTAGCGGAGGACCCCTACGAGCAGTACTTC. Protein sequence: CASSLGGVAEDPYEQYF.

This clonotype was picked up many times. This chain links TRBV7-2 with TRBJ2-1; D unresolved. The CDR3 extends over 12 amino acids. V shed 2 bases and J shed 6 bases, with 5 bases lying between them. CDR1 is SGHTA, CDR2 FQGNSA, per germline. The CDR3 region is CASSLTRNEQFF. The DNA of the CDR3 is TGTGCCAGCAGCTTAACCCGCAATGAGCAGTTCTTC.

V usage is TRBV7-9 and J usage is TRBJ2-2; D tentatively reads TRBD1 or TRBD2 (5 bases each). The CDR3 totals 16 residues. Trimming removed 3 bases at V and 5 bases at J, with 16 bases between. CDR1 and CDR2 (germline): SEHNR, FQNEAQ (reference sequence). DNA of the CDR3: TGTGCCAGCAGCTTCGGGGCAGGATTTAAAACCGGGGAGCTGTTTTTT. Residues: CASSFGAGFKTGELFF. Full variable domain (remainder filled in from reference TRBV7-9 and TRBJ2-2): DTGVSQNPRHKITKRGQNVTFRCDPISEHNRLYWYRQTLGQGPEFLTYFQNEAQLEKSRLLSDRFSAERPKGSFSTLEIQRTEQGDSAMYLCASSFGAGFKTGELFFGEGSRLTVL.

The chain is built from TRBV28 and TRBJ2-7; either TRBD1 or TRBD2 may supply D (6 bases each). CDR3 length equals 14 residues. Germline V gene sequence: CDR1 MDHEN, CDR2 SYDVKM. V was clipped by 6 bases and J by 0 bases, with 12 bases between them. The CDR3 protein is CASRGGQFSYEQYF. CDR3 nucleotide sequence: TGTGCCAGCAGGGGAGGACAGTTCTCCTACGAGCAGTACTTC.

The CDR3 DNA reads TGTGCCAGCAGCCCTACCATGACAGGGCACAACAATGAGCAGTTCTTC. It is translated as CASSPTMTGHNNEQFF. This sequence joins TRBV7-9 and TRBJ2-1, with TRBD1 identical over 7 bases. Germline-derived CDR1 and CDR2 are SEHNR and FQNEAQ (reference sequence). The V gene end was trimmed by 5 bases and the J gene end by 5 bases; junction bases not matched to a gene: 12. CDR3 length: 16 residues.

Remarks on this clonotype: A much larger clone is a single base away; this may be a read error. The chain uses TRBV7-2 and TRBJ1-5; D uncertain. CDR1 and CDR2 (germline): SGHTA, FQGNSA. The length of the CDR3 is 16 residues. In DNA, the CDR3 is TGTGCCAGAAGCTTGGGAACGGCTTATAGCAATCAGCCCCAGCATTTT. Encoded protein: CARSLGTAYSNQPQHF.

The chain recombines TRBV27 with TRBJ1-1; a weak D match, TRBD1 (6 bases). The CDR3 spans 15 residues. Trimming removed 3 bases at V and 3 bases at J, with 14 bases between. Germline CDR1 reads MNHEY; CDR2 reads SMNVEV (reference sequence). CDR3 bases: TGTGCCAGCAGTTTCAGGGGTACTCGAGACACTGAAGCTTTCTTT. Protein sequence: CASSFRGTRDTEAFF.

The table lists this clonotype with a few counts. The CDR3 nucleotides are TGTGCCACCACCGGGGGGGACCAAAGCCATAGCAATCAGCCCCAGCATTTT. It codes for CATTGGDQSHSNQPQHF. The V call is TRBV10-3, the J call TRBJ1-5; the D gene is possibly TRBD1 (5 bases). Germline V gives CDR1 ENHRY, CDR2 SYGVKD. The CDR3 is made up of 17 amino acids. Between the trimmed V and J ends, which lost 10 bases and 0 bases, there was a span of 22 bases.

This chain links TRBV6-6 with TRBJ2-2, with a tentative D call TRBD1 (5 bases). V dropped 0 bases and J dropped 6 bases, with 8 bases sitting between them. This CDR3 region has 14 residues. In germline, CDR1 is MNHNY, CDR2 SVGAGI (reference sequence). CDR3 protein: CASSYSWTPGELFF. The CDR3 nucleotides are TGTGCCAGCAGTTACTCTTGGACACCCGGGGAGCTGTTTTTT.